Following are 24 T cell receptor beta chains from one sample sequenced in a study of blood T cell repertoires in COVID-19. Here immunoSEQ multiplex PCR was the method, and the copy in TCRdb shows in-frame clones only, minus some. The table lists approximately 390,000 clones, nearly 90% of them singletons. Sequenced input: peripheral blood. These receptors originate from a man aged 18 to 35 with active or convalescent COVID-19.

The gene calls are TRBV7-6 and TRBJ2-5; maybe TRBD2 (5 bases). This CDR3 has 15 residues. Per the germline V gene, CDR1 is SGHVS and CDR2 is FNYEAQ. Trimming pared 1 base from V and 2 bases from J, leaving 11 bases between. The CDR3 DNA sequence: TGTGCCAGCAGCTTAGAATTAGCGAGACAAGAGACCCAGTACTTC. Translating gives CASSLELARQETQYF.

The chain uses TRBV27 and TRBJ2-7, with TRBD1 as a possible D gene (7 bases). This CDR3 region has 13 residues. Between the trimmed V and J ends, which lost 7 bases and 2 bases, there was a span of 12 bases. CDR1 and CDR2 (germline): MNHEY, SMNVEV (reference sequence). CDR3 region: CASTGDSTYEQYF. CDR3 DNA sequence: TGTGCCAGCACGGGGGACAGCACCTACGAGCAGTACTTC.

The J gene is TRBJ1-6, the V gene TRBV7-3; 9 nucleotides match TRBD1. The junction had 8 bases not matched to a gene; V was cut back by 2 bases and J by 9 bases. The CDR3 sequence is 16 residues long. Germline values: CDR1 SGHTA, CDR2 FQGTGA. This chain's CDR3 is CASSLLGQGFGSPLHF. CDR3 coding DNA: TGTGCCAGCAGCTTATTAGGACAGGGGTTCGGTTCACCCCTCCACTTT.

The sample holds a few counts of this clone. The rearrangement links TRBV5-6 to TRBJ1-3, with 7 bases matching TRBD1. V was clipped by 4 bases and J by 2 bases; unmatched bases: 9. The CDR3 loop spans 16 amino acids. Per the germline V gene, CDR1 is SGHDT and CDR2 is YYEEEE. The CDR3 nucleotides are TGTGCCAGCAGCCTTCTACAGGGGTTAACTGGAAACACCATATATTTT. Its translation: CASSLLQGLTGNTIYF.

On this clone itself: The same CDR3 is also encoded by other DNA sequences in this sample. The chain links TRBV24-1 to TRBJ1-5; 7 bases match TRBD1. Trimming took 3 bases from V and 0 from J; bases not matched to a gene: 4. Per germline, CDR1 KGHDR and CDR2 SFDVKD. The CDR3 runs 16 residues. CDR3 sequence reads: CATSDPTGDSNQPQHF. The CDR3 bases are TGTGCCACCAGTGATCCTACAGGGGATAGCAATCAGCCCCAGCATTTT.

This chain connects TRBV9 to TRBJ2-1, with 8 bases identical to TRBD2. V gave up 3 bases and J gave up 0 bases; unmatched junction bases: 2. Germline V lookup: CDR1 SGDLS, CDR2 YYNGEE. The CDR3 totals 15 residues. Written as DNA, the CDR3 is TGTGCCAGCAGCGACACTAGCGGCTCCTACAATGAGCAGTTCTTC. Translated: CASSDTSGSYNEQFF.

The rearrangement links TRBV19 to TRBJ1-5; D remains unclear. The CDR3 extends over 14 amino acids. Trimming left V 7 bases short and J 0 bases short, with 10 bases between. In germline, CDR1 is LNHDA, CDR2 SQIVND (reference sequence). CDR3 in DNA: TGTGCCAGTAAGCTGCGGGGTAGCAATCAGCCCCAGCATTTT. As protein: CASKLRGSNQPQHF.

The chain joins TRBV29-1 to TRBJ2-7, with 7 nucleotides matching TRBD1. The V gene end was trimmed by 1 base and the J gene end by 3 bases; junction bases not matched to a gene: 3. This CDR3 is built from 13 residues. CDR1 is SQVTM, CDR2 ANQGSEA, per germline. The CDR3 loop reads CSVEGTGGYEQYF. CDR3 nucleotides: TGCAGCGTTGAAGGGACAGGCGGCTACGAGCAGTACTTC.

V and J are TRBV6-6 and TRBJ1-1, with D possibly being TRBD1 (6 bases). The CDR3 is 17 residues long. Trimming took off 5 bases at V and 5 bases at J, with 24 bases between the two ends. The germline V gene encodes CDR1 MNHNY and CDR2 SVGAGI (reference sequence). The CDR3 DNA reads as TGTGCCAGCAGTCCGAGCGGGGGGCGACTTAGTAGTACTGAAGCTTTCTTT. It is translated as CASSPSGGRLSSTEAFF.

The rearrangement links TRBV2 to TRBJ1-2; TRBD1 aligns across 7 bases. The germline V gene has CDR1 SNHLY and CDR2 FYNNEI. The CDR3 length is 17 residues. J was trimmed by 1 base and V by 4 bases; bases with no gene match: 12. The CDR3 nucleotides read TGTGCCAGCAGTGCATGGGACAGAAGAATCAATAACTATGGCTACACCTTC. Amino acid sequence: CASSAWDRRINNYGYTF.

CDR3 sequence (DNA): TGTGCTAGTGGGTTAGGCCGCGACACTTACTTC. This codes for CASGLGRDTYF. The chain uses TRBV12-5 and TRBJ2-5; D is undetermined. CDR3 size: 11 residues. With 6 bases removed from V and 14 bases from J, the gap between germline ends came to 16 bases. CDR1 LGHNT and CDR2 FRNRAP come from the germline V gene.

The V and J genes are TRBV18 and TRBJ1-2; possible D gene TRBD1, 5 bases. The CDR3 covers 13 residues. CDR1 is KGHSH, CDR2 LQKENI, per germline. Trimming took off 2 bases at V and 1 base at J, with 5 bases between the two ends. The CDR3, as DNA: TGTGCCAGCTCACCAGACAGTAACTATGGCTACACCTTC. Protein product: CASSPDSNYGYTF.

The chain couples TRBV11-2 to TRBJ1-4; a weak D match, TRBD1 (5 bases). Trimming shortened V by 1 base and J by 8 bases, and 17 bases separated the two germline ends. Germline CDR1 and CDR2: SGHAT and FQNNGV. CDR3 length equals 16 residues. CDR3 loop: CASSLGVGGEKEKLFF. DNA of the CDR3: TGTGCCAGCAGCTTAGGAGTGGGGGGGGAGAAGGAAAAACTGTTTTTT.

The chain links TRBV7-2 to TRBJ1-1; D unresolved. Trimming cost V 3 bases and J 7 bases, with 6 bases left between them. Per germline, CDR1 SGHTA and CDR2 FQGNSA. The length of the CDR3 is 11 residues. The CDR3 protein is CASSLAHEAFF. CDR3 bases: TGTGCCAGCAGCTTGGCCCATGAAGCTTTCTTT.

The gene calls are TRBV10-3 and TRBJ2-2; TRBD1 aligns across 10 bases. From germline, CDR1 is ENHRY and CDR2 SYGVKD. CDR3 size: 16 residues. V lost 2 bases, J lost 5 bases, and 5 bases stayed unmatched. DNA for the CDR3: TGTGCCATCAGTGAGGGGGACAGGGGCAAGACCGGGGAGCTGTTTTTT. Encoded protein: CAISEGDRGKTGELFF.

This clone was detected a few times. The chain has TRBV29-1 and TRBJ2-5; 9 bases fit TRBD2. This CDR3 has 12 residues. Germline assignment: CDR1 SQVTM and CDR2 ANQGSEA. V dropped 5 bases and J dropped 2; count of bases not matched to a gene: 0. For the CDR3, the DNA is TGCAGCGTTCTAGCGGGGCAAGAGACCCAGTACTTC. As protein: CSVLAGQETQYF.

This clone was picked up one time. The rearrangement joins TRBV7-2 to TRBJ2-5; D may be TRBD2 (6 bases). Trimming took 6 bases from V and 5 from J, leaving 19 bases between them. Germline V gives CDR1 SGHTA, CDR2 FQGNSA. This CDR3 spans 15 amino acids. CDR3 sequence: CASSPDLAGRETQYF. The CDR3 coding sequence is TGTGCCAGCAGTCCCGACCTGGCGGGACGGGAGACCCAGTACTTC. Full variable domain (rest looked up from reference TRBV7-2 and TRBJ2-5): GAGVSQSPSNKVTEKGKDVELRCDPISGHTALYWYRQSLGQGLEFLIYFQGNSAPDKSGLPSDRFSAERTGGSVSTLTIQRTQQEDSAVYLCASSPDLAGRETQYFGPGTRLLVL.

V and J are TRBV5-1 and TRBJ2-4; 10 nucleotides agree with TRBD1. There are 16 residues in the CDR3. Unmatched junction bases numbered 6, after V lost 4 bases and J lost 2 bases. CDR1 and CDR2 from the germline V gene are SGHRS and YFSETQ. The CDR3 loop is CASSLRQGASKNIQYF. DNA for the CDR3: TGCGCCAGCAGCCTGAGACAGGGGGCCTCCAAAAACATTCAGTACTTC. Variable domain in full (rest from reference TRBV5-1 and TRBJ2-4): KAGVTQTPRYLIKTRGQQVTLSCSPISGHRSVSWYQQTPGQGLQFLFEYFSETQRNKGNFPGRFSGRQFSNSRSEMNVSTLELGDSALYLCASSLRQGASKNIQYFGAGTRLSVL.

There are many counts of this clone. The sample carries other DNA sequences with the same CDR3. The chain recombines TRBV9 with TRBJ1-2; D uncertain. The CDR3 runs to 12 residues. Looked up from germline, CDR1 is SGDLS and CDR2 is YYNGEE. Trimming left V 8 bases short and J 0 bases short, with 8 bases between. The CDR3 sequence: CASTPANYGYTF. DNA for the CDR3: TGTGCCAGTACACCCGCTAACTATGGCTACACCTTC.

The CDR3: CASSFGQVLLQETQYF. The CDR3 region has the DNA TGTGCCAGCAGTTTCGGACAGGTGCTCCTTCAAGAGACCCAGTACTTC. The rearrangement uses TRBV5-6 and TRBJ2-5; 7 bases are shared with TRBD1. The J segment lost 2 bases and the V segment lost 5 bases, leaving 12 bases of the junction unmatched. CDR1 is SGHDT, CDR2 YYEEEE, per germline. The CDR3 has 16 residues.

The rearrangement links TRBV7-2 to TRBJ1-5; D is unclear. There are 13 residues in the CDR3. CDR1 is SGHTA, CDR2 FQGNSA, per germline. The V end was cut by 5 bases, the J end by 6 bases, with 11 bases between. The CDR3 sequence: CASSVTVAQPQHF. The CDR3 nucleotides are TGTGCCAGCAGCGTAACAGTGGCTCAGCCCCAGCATTTT.

This chain joins TRBV7-9 and TRBJ2-1, with D uncertain. Germline CDR1 and CDR2: SEHNR and FQNEAQ (reference sequence). The CDR3 covers 19 residues. V lost 2 bases and J 0 bases, leaving 20 bases between the germline ends. CDR3 sequence (DNA): TGTGCCAGCAGCTTAAGACGGGTGGCTATCCCCAGCTCCTACAATGAGCAGTTCTTC. It specifies CASSLRRVAIPSSYNEQFF.

The V call is TRBV19, the J call TRBJ2-5; maybe TRBD1 (5 bases). V was cut by 3 bases and J by 1 base, with 9 bases left in between. Germline V gene lookup returns CDR1 LNHDA and CDR2 SQIVND (reference sequence). The length of the CDR3 is 14 residues. CDR3 protein: CASSIDSVQETQYF. The CDR3 coding sequence is TGTGCCAGTAGTATTGACAGCGTCCAAGAGACCCAGTACTTC.

Turning to this clone: An end of the junction does not agree with germline; a read error may underlie this. The rearrangement joins TRBV11-2 to TRBJ2-6; D perhaps matches TRBD1 (5 bases). This CDR3 region has 19 residues. Germline V gene sequence: CDR1 SGHAT, CDR2 FQNNGV. The CDR3: CASSFLSKGPNSGANVLTF. In nucleotides, the CDR3 is TGTGCCAGCAGCTTTCTTTCTAAGGGGCCAAACTCTGGGGCCAACGTGCTGACTTTC.